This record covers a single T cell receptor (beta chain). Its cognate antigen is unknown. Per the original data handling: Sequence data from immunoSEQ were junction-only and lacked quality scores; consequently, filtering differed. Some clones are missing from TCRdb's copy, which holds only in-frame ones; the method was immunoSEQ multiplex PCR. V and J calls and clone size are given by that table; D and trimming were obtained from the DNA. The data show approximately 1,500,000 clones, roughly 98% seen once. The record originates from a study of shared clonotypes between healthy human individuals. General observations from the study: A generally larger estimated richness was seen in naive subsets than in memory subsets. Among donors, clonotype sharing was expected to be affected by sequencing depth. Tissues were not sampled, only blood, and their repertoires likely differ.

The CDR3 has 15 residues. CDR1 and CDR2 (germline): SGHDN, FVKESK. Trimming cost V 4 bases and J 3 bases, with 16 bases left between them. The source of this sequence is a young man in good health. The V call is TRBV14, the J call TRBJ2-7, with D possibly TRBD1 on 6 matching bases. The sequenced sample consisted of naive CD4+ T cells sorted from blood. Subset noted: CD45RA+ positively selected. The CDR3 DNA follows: TGTGCCAGCAGCCTCGGGACACCCAAATACTACGAGCAGTACTTC. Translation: CASSLGTPKYYEQYF.